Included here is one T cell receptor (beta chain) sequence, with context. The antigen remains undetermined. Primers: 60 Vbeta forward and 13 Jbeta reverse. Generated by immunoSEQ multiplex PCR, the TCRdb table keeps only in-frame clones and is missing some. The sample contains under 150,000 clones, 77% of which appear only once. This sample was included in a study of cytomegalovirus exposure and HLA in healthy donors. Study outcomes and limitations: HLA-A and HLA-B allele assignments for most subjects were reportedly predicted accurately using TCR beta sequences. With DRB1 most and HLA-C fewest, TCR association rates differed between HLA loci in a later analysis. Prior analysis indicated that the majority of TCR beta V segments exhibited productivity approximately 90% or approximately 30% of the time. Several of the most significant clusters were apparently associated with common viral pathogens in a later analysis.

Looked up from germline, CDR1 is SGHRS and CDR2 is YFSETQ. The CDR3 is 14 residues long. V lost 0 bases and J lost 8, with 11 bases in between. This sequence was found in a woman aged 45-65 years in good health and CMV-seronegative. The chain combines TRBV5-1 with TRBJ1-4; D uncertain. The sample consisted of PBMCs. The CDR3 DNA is TGCGCCAGCAGCTTGGACATCGGGAACGAAAAACTGTTTTTT. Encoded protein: CASSLDIGNEKLFF.